A single TCR beta chain is shown here with its context. The data derive from a study of yellow fever vaccine responses in identical twins. TCRdb ran MiXCR on the RT-PCR reads and lists one entry per CDR3 protein. This sample yields approximately 2,500 distinct CDR3 sequences, of which 80% are seen a single time; roughly 10% belongs to the top ten. This CDR3 spans 15 amino acids. V was pared by 0 bases and J by 7 bases, with 15 bases between. Germline assignment: CDR1 LGHNA and CDR2 YSLEER. The TCR was taken from a female donor who received the yellow fever vaccine. Sequenced here: T cells from blood (PBMCs), unsorted or a sorted subset (not recorded which), sampled before or after yellow fever vaccination (not recorded which). V and J are TRBV4-3 and TRBJ1-2; maybe TRBD1 (6 bases). CDR3 DNA: TGCGCCAGCAGCCAAGATTCGGGGGCGAATTTTGGCTACACCTTC. It codes for CASSQDSGANFGYTF.